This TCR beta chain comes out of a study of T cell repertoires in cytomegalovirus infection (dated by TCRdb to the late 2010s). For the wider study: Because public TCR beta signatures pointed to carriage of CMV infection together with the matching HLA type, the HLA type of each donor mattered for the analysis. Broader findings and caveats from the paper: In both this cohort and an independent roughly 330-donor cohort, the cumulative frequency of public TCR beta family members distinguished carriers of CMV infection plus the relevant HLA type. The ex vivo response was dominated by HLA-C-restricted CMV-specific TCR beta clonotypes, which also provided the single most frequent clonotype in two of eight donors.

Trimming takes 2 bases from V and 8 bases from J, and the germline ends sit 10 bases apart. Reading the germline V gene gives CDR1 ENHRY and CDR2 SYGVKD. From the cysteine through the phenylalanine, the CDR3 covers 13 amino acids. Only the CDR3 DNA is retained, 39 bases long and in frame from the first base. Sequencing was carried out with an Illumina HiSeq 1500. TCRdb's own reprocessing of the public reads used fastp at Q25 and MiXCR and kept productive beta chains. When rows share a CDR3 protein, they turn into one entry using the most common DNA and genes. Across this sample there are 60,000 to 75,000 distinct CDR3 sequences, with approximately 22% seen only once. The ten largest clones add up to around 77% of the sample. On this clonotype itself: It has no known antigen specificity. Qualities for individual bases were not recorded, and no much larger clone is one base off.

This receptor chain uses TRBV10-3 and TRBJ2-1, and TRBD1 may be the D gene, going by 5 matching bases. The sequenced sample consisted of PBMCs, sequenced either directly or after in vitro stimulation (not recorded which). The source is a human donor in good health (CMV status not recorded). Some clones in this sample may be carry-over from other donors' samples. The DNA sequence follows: TGTGCCATCAGTGAGAGGGGCGATGATGAGCAGTTCTTC. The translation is CAISERGDDEQFF.